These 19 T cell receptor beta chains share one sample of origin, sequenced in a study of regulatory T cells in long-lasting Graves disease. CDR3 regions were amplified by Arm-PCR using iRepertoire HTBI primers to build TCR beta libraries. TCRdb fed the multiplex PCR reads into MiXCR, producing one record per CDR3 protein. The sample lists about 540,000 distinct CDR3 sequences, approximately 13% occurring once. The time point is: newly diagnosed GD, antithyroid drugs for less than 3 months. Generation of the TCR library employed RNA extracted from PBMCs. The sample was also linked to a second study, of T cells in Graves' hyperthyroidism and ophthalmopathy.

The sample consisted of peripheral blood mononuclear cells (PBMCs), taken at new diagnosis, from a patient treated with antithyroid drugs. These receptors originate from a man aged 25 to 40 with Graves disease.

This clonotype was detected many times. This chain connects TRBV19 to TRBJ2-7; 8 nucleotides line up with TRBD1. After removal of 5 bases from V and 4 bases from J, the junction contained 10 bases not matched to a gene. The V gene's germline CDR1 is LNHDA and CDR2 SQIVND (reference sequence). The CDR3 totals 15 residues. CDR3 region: CASSAADRGPYEQYF. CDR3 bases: TGTGCCAGTAGTGCCGCCGACAGGGGACCATACGAGCAGTACTTC.

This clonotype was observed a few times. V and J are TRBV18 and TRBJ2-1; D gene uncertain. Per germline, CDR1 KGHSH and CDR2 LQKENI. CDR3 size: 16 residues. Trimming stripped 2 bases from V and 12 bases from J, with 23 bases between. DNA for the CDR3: TGTGCCAGCTCACCAGATTCCCCCGTGACGGCCTCGGGGCAGTTCTTC. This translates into CASSPDSPVTASGQFF.

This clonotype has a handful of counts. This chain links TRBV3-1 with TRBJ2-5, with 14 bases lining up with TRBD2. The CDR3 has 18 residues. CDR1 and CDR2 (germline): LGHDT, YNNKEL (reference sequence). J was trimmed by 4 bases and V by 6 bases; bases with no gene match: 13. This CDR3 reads CASRRTPGLAGVVETQYF. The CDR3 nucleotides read TGTGCCAGCAGGCGGACACCGGGACTAGCGGGAGTCGTAGAGACCCAGTACTTC.

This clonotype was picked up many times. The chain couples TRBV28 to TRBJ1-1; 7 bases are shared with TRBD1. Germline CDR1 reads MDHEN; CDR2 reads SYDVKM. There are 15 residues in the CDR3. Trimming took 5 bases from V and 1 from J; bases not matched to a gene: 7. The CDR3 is CASSPGTAENTEAFF. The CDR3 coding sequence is TGTGCCAGCAGTCCGGGGACAGCCGAGAACACTGAAGCTTTCTTT. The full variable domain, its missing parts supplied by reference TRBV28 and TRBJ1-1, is DVKVTQSSRYLVKRTGEKVFLECVQDMDHENMFWYRQDPGLGLRLIYFSYDVKMKEKGDIPEGYSVSREKKERFSLILESASTNQTSMYLCASSPGTAENTEAFFGQGTRLTVV.

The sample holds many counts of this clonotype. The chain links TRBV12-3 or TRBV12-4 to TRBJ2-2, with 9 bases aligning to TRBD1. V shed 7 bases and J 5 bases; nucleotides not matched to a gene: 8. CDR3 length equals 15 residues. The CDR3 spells CASTLRDRVTGELFF. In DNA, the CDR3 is TGTGCCAGCACTCTCCGGGACAGGGTGACCGGGGAGCTGTTTTTT.

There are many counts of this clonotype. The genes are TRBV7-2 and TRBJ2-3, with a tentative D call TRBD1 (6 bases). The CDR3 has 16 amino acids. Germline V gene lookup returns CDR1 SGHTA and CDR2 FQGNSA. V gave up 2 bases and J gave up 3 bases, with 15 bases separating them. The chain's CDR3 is CASSLTSGAGTDTQYF. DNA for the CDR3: TGTGCCAGCAGCTTAACGTCAGGGGCAGGGACAGATACGCAGTATTTT.

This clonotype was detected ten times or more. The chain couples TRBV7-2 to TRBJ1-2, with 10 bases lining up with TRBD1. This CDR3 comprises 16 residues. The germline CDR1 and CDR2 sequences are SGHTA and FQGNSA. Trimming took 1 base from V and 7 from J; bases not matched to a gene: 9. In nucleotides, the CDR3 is TGTGCCAGCAGCTTAGGGGGACAGGGGTCCTCGCGTGGCTACACCTTC. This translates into CASSLGGQGSSRGYTF.

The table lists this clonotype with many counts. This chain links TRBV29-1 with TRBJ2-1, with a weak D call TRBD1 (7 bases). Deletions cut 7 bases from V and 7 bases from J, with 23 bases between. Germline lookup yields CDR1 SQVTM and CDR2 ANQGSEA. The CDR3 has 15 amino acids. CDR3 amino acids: CSGRDSPRGGNEQFF. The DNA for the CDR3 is TGCAGCGGGAGGGACAGCCCGAGGGGCGGGAATGAGCAGTTCTTC.

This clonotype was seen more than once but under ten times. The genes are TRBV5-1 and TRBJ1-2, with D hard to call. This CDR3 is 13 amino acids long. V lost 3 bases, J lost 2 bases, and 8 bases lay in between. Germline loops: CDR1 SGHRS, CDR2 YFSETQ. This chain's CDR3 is CASSSDTNYGYTF. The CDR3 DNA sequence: TGCGCCAGCAGCTCAGACACGAACTATGGCTACACCTTC.

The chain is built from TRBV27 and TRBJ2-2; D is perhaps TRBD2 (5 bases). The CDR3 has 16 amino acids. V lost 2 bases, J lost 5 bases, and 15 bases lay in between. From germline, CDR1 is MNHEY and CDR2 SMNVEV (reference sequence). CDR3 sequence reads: CASSLIARRRTGELFF. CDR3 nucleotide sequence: TGTGCCAGCAGTTTAATAGCGCGCCGGAGGACCGGGGAGCTGTTTTTT.

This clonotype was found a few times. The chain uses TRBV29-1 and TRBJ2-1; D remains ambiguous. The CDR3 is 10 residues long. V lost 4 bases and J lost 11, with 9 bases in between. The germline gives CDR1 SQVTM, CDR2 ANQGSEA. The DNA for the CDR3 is TGCAGCGTTGCATTAGTTAAGCAGTTCTTC. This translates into CSVALVKQFF.

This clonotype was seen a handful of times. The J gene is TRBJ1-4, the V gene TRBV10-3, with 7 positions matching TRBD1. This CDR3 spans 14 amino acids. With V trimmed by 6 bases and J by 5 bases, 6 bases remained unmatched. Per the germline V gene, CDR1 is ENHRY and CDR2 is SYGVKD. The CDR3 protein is CAIRAGTDNEKLFF. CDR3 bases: TGTGCCATCAGGGCCGGGACAGACAATGAAAAACTGTTTTTT.

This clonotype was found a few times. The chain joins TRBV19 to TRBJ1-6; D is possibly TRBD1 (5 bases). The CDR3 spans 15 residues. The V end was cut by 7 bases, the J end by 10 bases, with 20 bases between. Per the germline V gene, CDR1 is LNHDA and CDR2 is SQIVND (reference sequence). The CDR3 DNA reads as TGTGCCAGTACCACCTTAACACCGCGGGGCTCACCCCTCCACTTT. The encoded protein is CASTTLTPRGSPLHF.

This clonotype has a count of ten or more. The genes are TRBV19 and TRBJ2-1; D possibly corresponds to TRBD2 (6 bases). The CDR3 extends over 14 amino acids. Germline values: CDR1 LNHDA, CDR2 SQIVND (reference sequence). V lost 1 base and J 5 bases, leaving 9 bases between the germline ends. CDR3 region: CASSIARGNNEQFF. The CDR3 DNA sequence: TGTGCCAGTAGTATAGCGCGGGGAAACAATGAGCAGTTCTTC.

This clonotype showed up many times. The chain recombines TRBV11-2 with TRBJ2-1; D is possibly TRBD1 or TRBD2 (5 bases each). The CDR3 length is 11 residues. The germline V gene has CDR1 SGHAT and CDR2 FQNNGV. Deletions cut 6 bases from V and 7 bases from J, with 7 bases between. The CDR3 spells CASRWGNEQFF. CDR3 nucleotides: TGTGCCAGCAGATGGGGGAATGAGCAGTTCTTC. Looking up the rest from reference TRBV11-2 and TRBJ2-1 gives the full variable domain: EAGVAQSPRYKIIEKRQSVAFWCNPISGHATLYWYQQILGQGPKLLIQFQNNGVVDDSQLPKDRFSAERLKGVDSTLKIQPAKLEDSAVYLCASRWGNEQFFGPGTRLTVL.

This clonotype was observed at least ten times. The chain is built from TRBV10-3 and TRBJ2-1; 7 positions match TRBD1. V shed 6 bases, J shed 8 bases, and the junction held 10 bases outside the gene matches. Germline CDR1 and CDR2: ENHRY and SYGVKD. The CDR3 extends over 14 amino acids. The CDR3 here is CAIRAQGQGDEQFF. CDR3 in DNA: TGTGCCATCAGAGCCCAGGGTCAGGGGGATGAGCAGTTCTTC.

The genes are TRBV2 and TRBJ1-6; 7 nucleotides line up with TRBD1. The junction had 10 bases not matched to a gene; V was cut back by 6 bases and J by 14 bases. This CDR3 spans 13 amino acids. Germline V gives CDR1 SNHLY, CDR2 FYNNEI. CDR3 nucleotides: TGTGCCAGCAGGACCGGGGCAGGGGGGACCCTCCACTTT. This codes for CASRTGAGGTLHF.

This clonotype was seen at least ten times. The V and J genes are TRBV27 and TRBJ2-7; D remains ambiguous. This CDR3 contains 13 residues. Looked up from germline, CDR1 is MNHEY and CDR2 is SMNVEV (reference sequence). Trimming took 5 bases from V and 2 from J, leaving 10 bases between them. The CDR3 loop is CASSAPYTYEQYF. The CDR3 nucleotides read TGTGCCAGCAGTGCACCCTACACCTACGAGCAGTACTTC.

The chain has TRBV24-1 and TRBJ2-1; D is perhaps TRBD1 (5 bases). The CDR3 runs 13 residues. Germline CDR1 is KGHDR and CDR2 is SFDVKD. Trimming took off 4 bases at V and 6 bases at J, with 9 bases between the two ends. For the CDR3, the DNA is TGTGCCACCAGTGACCCAGGGCGCAATGAGCAGTTCTTC. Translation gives CATSDPGRNEQFF.